This TCR beta chain came from a study of T cells in Graves' hyperthyroidism and ophthalmopathy. Whole-study results and caveats: Median prediction lead before ophthalmopathy onset was about 6.5 months with the model.

The CDR3 has 15 residues. Trimming stripped 4 bases from V and 0 bases from J, with 10 bases between. In germline, CDR1 is MNHEY, CDR2 SVGAGI. RNA transcripts served as the template for amplifying TCR beta CDR3 regions. Using the HTBI primer set, a first-round RT-PCR was run on the TCR CDR3. TCRdb processed the multiplex PCR reads anew with MiXCR; each CDR3 protein has one entry. The repertoire has tens of thousands of distinct CDR3 sequences, about 50% of them found once; the top ten carry roughly 6.2%. This clonotype was picked up many times. Its antigen is currently unknown. Input material: blood. The sequence was collected from a woman in her forties or fifties with Graves' hyperthyroidism that later progressed to Graves' ophthalmopathy. The V gene is TRBV6-5, the J gene TRBJ1-5, with D possibly TRBD1 on 6 matching bases. CDR3 residues: CASSSQGYSNQPQHF. Written as DNA, the CDR3 is TGTGCCAGCAGTTCACAGGGATATAGCAATCAGCCCCAGCATTTT.